The 12 T cell receptor beta chains below come from one sample, sequenced in a study of cytomegalovirus exposure and HLA in healthy donors. 60 Vbeta and 13 Jbeta primers were used in PCR. The assay was immunoSEQ multiplex PCR, and TCRdb's table has in-frame clones only and misses some. In all, the sample yields almost 45,000 clones. Specimen: PBMCs. The receptor source for this set is a male donor in good health and CMV-seronegative.

The gene calls are TRBV4-1 and TRBJ2-3, with TRBD2 matching 10 bases. The CDR3 runs to 16 residues. Losses at the gene ends were 1 base for V and 5 bases for J; bases not matched to a gene: 6. CDR1 MGHRA and CDR2 YSYEKL come from the germline V gene. CDR3 DNA sequence: TGCGCCAGCAGCCAAGGACCTCTAGCGGGAGAAGATACGCAGTATTTT. Translating it yields CASSQGPLAGEDTQYF.

The rearrangement joins TRBV5-4 to TRBJ2-3; 7 bases are a match to TRBD2. The CDR3 is 15 residues long. J was trimmed by 1 base and V by 2 bases; bases with no gene match: 4. CDR1 and CDR2 from the germline V gene are SGHNT and YYREEE (reference sequence). CDR3 bases: TGTGCCAGCAGCTTTTATCTAGCGGGCACAGATACGCAGTATTTT. It is translated as CASSFYLAGTDTQYF.

The chain is built from TRBV18 and TRBJ2-3, with 7 nucleotides matching TRBD1. The ends lost 2 bases at V and 4 bases at J; junction bases unmatched: 6. CDR1 is KGHSH and CDR2 is LQKENI in the germline V gene. There are 15 residues in the CDR3. As DNA, the CDR3 is TGTGCCAGCTCACCAGGGACAGACCTCTCAGATACGCAGTATTTT. Translation gives CASSPGTDLSDTQYF.

The V gene is TRBV27, the J gene TRBJ1-4, with a weak D call TRBD1 (5 bases). Trimming took off 3 bases at V and 12 bases at J, with 11 bases between the two ends. The CDR3 runs 12 residues. CDR1 MNHEY and CDR2 SMNVEV come from the germline V gene (reference sequence). The chain's CDR3 is CASSFGTGQLFF. In DNA form, the CDR3 reads TGTGCCAGCAGTTTCGGTACAGGCCAACTGTTTTTT.

Of note for this clone: At one of its ends the junction is not consistent with the germline gene, which may arise from a read error. The V gene is TRBV9, the J gene TRBJ1-2, with TRBD1 matching 8 bases. The CDR3 length is 14 residues. Per the germline V gene, CDR1 is SGDLS and CDR2 is YYNGEE. The CDR3 here is CAGSIGQGNYGYTF. The CDR3 coding sequence is TGTGCCGGCAGCATAGGACAGGGTAACTATGGCTACACCTTC. The entire variable domain, with the rest obtained from reference TRBV9 and TRBJ1-2, is as follows: DSGVTQTPKHLITATGQRVTLRCSPRSGDLSVYWYQQSLDQGLQFLIQYYNGEERAKGNILERFSAQQFPDLHSELNLSSLELGDSALYFCAGSIGQGNYGYTFGSGTRLTVV.

V usage is TRBV18 and J usage is TRBJ1-2; no firm D call. The V end lost 3 bases, the J end lost 4 bases, and 12 bases lay between the germline ends. The CDR3 is 14 residues long. CDR1 is KGHSH and CDR2 is LQKENI in the germline V gene. This CDR3 reads CASSPESRGYGYTF. CDR3 DNA sequence: TGTGCCAGCTCACCGGAGTCCCGAGGCTATGGCTACACCTTC.

The chain links TRBV28 to TRBJ2-5; tentative D call: TRBD1 (5 bases). The CDR3 is 14 amino acids. Trimming cost V 8 bases and J 1 base, with 14 bases left between them. Germline-derived CDR1 and CDR2 are MDHEN and SYDVKM. The DNA of the CDR3 is TGTGCCAGCGGCCGTACAGGACGCCAAGAGACCCAGTACTTC. Residues: CASGRTGRQETQYF.

The V gene is TRBV5-8, the J gene TRBJ2-4; perhaps TRBD1 as D (5 bases). V was pared by 1 base and J by 8 bases, with 10 bases between. The CDR3 has 13 residues. CDR1 and CDR2 from the germline V gene are SGHTS and YDEGEE. The CDR3 DNA sequence: TGTGCCAGCAGCTTGTCCAGGGCCCACATTCAGTACTTC. Its protein is CASSLSRAHIQYF.

This rearrangement joins TRBV7-2 to TRBJ1-3, with D unresolved. CDR1 is SGHTA, CDR2 FQGNSA, per germline. This CDR3 is built from 15 residues. The ends were cut back, 0 bases at V and 4 bases at J, with 10 bases in the middle. CDR3 bases: TGTGCCAGCAGCTTAGCCCGCGGAGGAGGAAACACCATATATTTT. Its translation is CASSLARGGGNTIYF.

The rearrangement links TRBV9 to TRBJ2-2; 7 nucleotides match TRBD2. This CDR3 has 15 amino acids. CDR1 is SGDLS and CDR2 is YYNGEE in the germline V gene. Losses at the gene ends were 0 bases for V and 8 bases for J; bases not matched to a gene: 7. CDR3 bases: TGTGCCAGCAGCGTAGCTGCGGGAGCCCCTGGGGAGCTGTTTTTT. Translated, it gives CASSVAAGAPGELFF.

The J gene is TRBJ2-1, the V gene TRBV11-1; D gene unclear. This CDR3 region has 13 residues. CDR1 is SGHAT and CDR2 is FQDESV in the germline V gene (reference sequence). V dropped 4 bases and J dropped 3 bases, with 7 bases sitting between them. Here the CDR3 DNA reads TGTGCCAGCAGCTCCGAGGACTACAATGAGCAGTTCTTC. As protein: CASSSEDYNEQFF.

The gene calls are TRBV27 and TRBJ2-3; TRBD2 agrees at 9 bases. The CDR3 has 18 amino acids. Trimming at V came to 0 bases and at J to 0 bases, leaving 7 bases not matched to a gene. Germline loops: CDR1 MNHEY, CDR2 SMNVEV (reference sequence). CDR3 amino acids: CASSLSPGLATSTDTQYF. The CDR3 DNA sequence: TGTGCCAGCAGTTTATCACCCGGACTAGCGACTAGCACAGATACGCAGTATTTT.